Following are 32 T cell receptor beta chains from one sample sequenced in a study of blood T cell repertoires in COVID-19. Clones were sequenced by immunoSEQ multiplex PCR, and TCRdb holds only the in-frame ones, with some missing. The sample has about 190,000 clones; less than 90% are singletons. Source material: peripheral blood. The receptors stem from a man aged 25 to 40 with acute or convalescent COVID-19.

The J gene is TRBJ2-7, the V gene TRBV9; 10 nucleotides align to TRBD1. The CDR3 covers 15 residues. Losses at the gene ends were 0 bases for V and 4 bases for J; bases not matched to a gene: 4. Per the germline V gene, CDR1 is SGDLS and CDR2 is YYNGEE. Here the CDR3 DNA reads TGTGCCAGCAGCGTAGGCCCGGACAGGGGGTACGAGCAGTACTTC. Amino acid sequence: CASSVGPDRGYEQYF.

This chain connects TRBV9 to TRBJ1-4; TRBD1 is a possible D gene (5 bases). The CDR3 runs to 15 residues. Trimming took off 4 bases at V and 0 bases at J, with 10 bases between the two ends. Germline values: CDR1 SGDLS, CDR2 YYNGEE. CDR3 in amino acids: CASSPRVATNEKLFF. CDR3 nucleotide sequence: TGTGCCAGCAGCCCCAGGGTCGCAACTAATGAAAAACTGTTTTTT. Combining the CDR3 with reference TRBV9 and TRBJ1-4 gives the whole variable domain DSGVTQTPKHLITATGQRVTLRCSPRSGDLSVYWYQQSLDQGLQFLIQYYNGEERAKGNILERFSAQQFPDLHSELNLSSLELGDSALYFCASSPRVATNEKLFFGSGTQLSVL.

The chain uses TRBV28 and TRBJ2-3; perhaps TRBD1 as D (6 bases). Trimming stripped 2 bases from V and 2 bases from J, with 11 bases between. This CDR3 comprises 15 residues. Germline V CDR1 and CDR2: MDHEN, SYDVKM. CDR3 sequence (DNA): TGTGCCAGCAGTTTAAACAGGGATCCCACAGATACGCAGTATTTT. It codes for CASSLNRDPTDTQYF.

The chain is built from TRBV28 and TRBJ2-5, with TRBD1 identical over 7 bases. The germline gives CDR1 MDHEN, CDR2 SYDVKM. Germline trimming cut 4 bases from V and 5 bases from J; bases unmatched to any gene: 10. CDR3 length: 15 amino acids. The CDR3 protein is CASSSARQGGETQYF. The CDR3 nucleotides read TGTGCCAGCAGTTCCGCCCGACAGGGCGGCGAGACCCAGTACTTC.

V is TRBV5-4 and J is TRBJ2-5; 8 nucleotides line up with TRBD2. Germline trimming cut 0 bases from V and 7 bases from J; bases unmatched to any gene: 8. This CDR3 has 15 amino acids. CDR1 and CDR2 (germline): SGHNT, YYREEE (reference sequence). CDR3 residues: CASSLGSGGPGTQYF. CDR3 nucleotide sequence: TGTGCCAGCAGCTTGGGTTCGGGAGGGCCGGGGACCCAGTACTTC.

The CDR3 loop reads CASSLAGYTGELFF. DNA for the CDR3: TGTGCCAGCAGCTTAGCAGGCTACACCGGGGAGCTGTTTTTT. This rearrangement joins TRBV11-2 to TRBJ2-2, with no clear D. Trimming left V 1 base short and J 3 bases short, with 6 bases between. The CDR3 loop spans 14 amino acids. CDR1 is SGHAT, CDR2 FQNNGV, per germline.

This clone was seen repeatedly, ten times or more. This rearrangement joins TRBV7-9 to TRBJ2-2; 10 nucleotides agree with TRBD1. Germline lookup yields CDR1 SEHNR and CDR2 FQNEAQ (reference sequence). J lost 4 bases, V lost 4 bases, and 6 bases had no gene match. The length of the CDR3 is 16 residues. The CDR3 DNA is TGTGCCAGCAGCTCGGACAGGGGGTTCGGCACCGGGGAGCTGTTTTTT. Amino acid sequence: CASSSDRGFGTGELFF.

This clone was observed a single time. The J gene is TRBJ1-3, the V gene TRBV3-1 (or the pseudogene TRBV3-2); a weak D match, TRBD1 (5 bases). Trimming stripped 4 bases from V and 5 bases from J, with 12 bases between. The V gene's germline CDR1 is LGHDT and CDR2 YNNKEL (reference sequence). The CDR3 sequence is 14 residues long. CDR3 DNA: TGTGCCAGCAGCCGAACGGAGGGGCGAAACACCATATATTTT. This codes for CASSRTEGRNTIYF.

Only a few counts were recorded for this clone. This chain uses TRBV5-8 with TRBJ2-7; 7 bases agree with TRBD2. Germline assignment: CDR1 SGHTS and CDR2 YDEGEE. V gave up 4 bases and J gave up 0 bases; unmatched junction bases: 4. This CDR3 region has 14 residues. The DNA for the CDR3 is TGTGCCAGCAGCGTCCGGGGGGACTCCTACGAGCAGTACTTC. Its protein is CASSVRGDSYEQYF.

The chain carries TRBV5-1 and TRBJ2-3, with 13 bases aligning to TRBD2. The CDR3 totals 16 residues. In germline, CDR1 is SGHRS, CDR2 YFSETQ. After removal of 5 bases from V and 2 bases from J, the junction contained 5 bases not matched to a gene. The CDR3 region is CASRRTSGGSTDTQYF. The CDR3 region has the DNA TGCGCCAGCAGGCGGACTAGCGGGGGATCCACAGATACGCAGTATTTT.

V usage is TRBV3-1 (or the pseudogene TRBV3-2) and J usage is TRBJ2-6; the match to TRBD1 covers 10 bases. Germline CDR1 LGHDT, CDR2 YNNKEL (reference sequence). V was clipped by 0 bases and J by 1 base; unmatched bases: 6. The CDR3 runs to 19 residues. The CDR3 DNA sequence: TGTGCCAGCAGCCAAGATGGGGACAGGGGTTTTTCTGGGGCCAACGTCCTGACTTTC. Translating it yields CASSQDGDRGFSGANVLTF.

This clone came up once. The chain links TRBV2 to TRBJ2-3, with a tentative D call TRBD2 (5 bases). Germline-derived CDR1 and CDR2 are SNHLY and FYNNEI. The CDR3 is 15 amino acids. V lost 10 bases and J lost 3, with 20 bases in between. CDR3 sequence reads: CAIRAGRFFTDTQYF. The CDR3 coding sequence is TGTGCCATCCGGGCGGGTCGGTTTTTTACAGATACGCAGTATTTT.

This clone was recorded only once. The chain carries TRBV5-1 and TRBJ1-2, with TRBD1 matching 8 bases. This CDR3 region has 15 residues. The J segment lost 5 bases and the V segment lost 4 bases, leaving 10 bases of the junction unmatched. The germline V gene encodes CDR1 SGHRS and CDR2 YFSETQ. CDR3 protein: CASSAGQGYLYGYTF. The CDR3 nucleotides are TGCGCCAGCAGCGCAGGACAGGGATACCTGTATGGCTACACCTTC.

The rearrangement links TRBV18 to TRBJ2-7; a weak D match, TRBD2 (5 bases). The CDR3 length is 14 residues. Between the trimmed V and J ends, which lost 6 bases and 5 bases, there was a span of 17 bases. Per the germline V gene, CDR1 is KGHSH and CDR2 is LQKENI. The CDR3 DNA reads as TGTGCCAGCTCCCCAAGCGGCCCCGGGAACGAGCAGTACTTC. This gives the protein CASSPSGPGNEQYF.

The chain has TRBV18 and TRBJ1-3; D gene ambiguous. The germline V gene encodes CDR1 KGHSH and CDR2 LQKENI. Trimming removed 6 bases at V and 1 base at J, with 7 bases between. The CDR3 has 13 residues. CDR3 amino acids: CASSQFSGNTIYF. The CDR3 bases are TGTGCCAGCTCCCAATTTTCTGGAAACACCATATATTTT.

This chain uses TRBV28 with TRBJ2-6, with 7 bases aligning to TRBD1. This CDR3 contains 15 residues. V lost 2 bases and J lost 2; bases outside the gene matches: 0. Per germline, CDR1 MDHEN and CDR2 SYDVKM. The CDR3 sequence: CASSLTGAGANVLTF. Here the CDR3 DNA reads TGTGCCAGCAGTTTAACAGGGGCTGGGGCCAACGTCCTGACTTTC. The full variable domain, completed using reference TRBV28 and TRBJ2-6, is DVKVTQSSRYLVKRTGEKVFLECVQDMDHENMFWYRQDPGLGLRLIYFSYDVKMKEKGDIPEGYSVSREKKERFSLILESASTNQTSMYLCASSLTGAGANVLTFGAGSRLTVL.

The rearrangement joins TRBV3-1 (or the pseudogene TRBV3-2) to TRBJ2-3; TRBD2 aligns across 13 bases. CDR1 is LGHDT and CDR2 is YNNKEL in the germline V gene (reference sequence). Germline trimming cut 3 bases from V and 1 base from J; bases unmatched to any gene: 7. This CDR3 has 18 amino acids. Here the CDR3 reads CASSHGTSGRGGTDTQYF. The CDR3 DNA is TGTGCCAGCAGCCATGGTACTAGCGGGAGGGGGGGCACAGATACGCAGTATTTT.

This chain links TRBV28 with TRBJ1-5; D not certain. V was trimmed by 2 bases and J by 2 bases, leaving 19 bases between them. Germline V gene sequence: CDR1 MDHEN, CDR2 SYDVKM. The CDR3 consists of 18 residues. The CDR3 sequence: CASSLGRSPPRGNQPQHF. The CDR3 DNA sequence: TGTGCCAGCAGTTTAGGCAGGTCGCCCCCCAGAGGCAATCAGCCCCAGCATTTT.

The genes are TRBV9 and TRBJ1-2; D possibly corresponds to TRBD1 (5 bases). CDR3 length: 11 amino acids. Trimming stripped 7 bases from V and 8 bases from J, with 12 bases between. The germline V gene encodes CDR1 SGDLS and CDR2 YYNGEE. CDR3 sequence reads: CASRGEGGYTF. CDR3 DNA: TGTGCCAGCCGGGGGGAGGGAGGCTACACCTTC.

This clone was detected once. The chain has TRBV25-1 and TRBJ1-1; D may be TRBD1 (5 bases). Trimming removed 4 bases at V and 11 bases at J, with 17 bases between. Per germline, CDR1 MGHDK and CDR2 SYGVNS. This CDR3 has 13 residues. The CDR3 DNA sequence: TGTGCCAGCAGTGGACAAGGGGTCCTGGAGGCTTTCTTT. Translated: CASSGQGVLEAFF.

The chain recombines TRBV28 with TRBJ1-2, with 12 bases fitting TRBD1. The ends lost 2 bases at V and 5 bases at J; junction bases unmatched: 6. The CDR3 spans 16 residues. Germline values: CDR1 MDHEN, CDR2 SYDVKM. The CDR3 here is CASSLVGTGGGYGYTF. Here the CDR3 DNA reads TGTGCCAGCAGTTTAGTTGGGACAGGGGGCGGTTATGGCTACACCTTC.

CDR3 amino acids: CASSSDSLGYTF. The CDR3 DNA sequence: TGTGCCAGCAGCTCGGACAGCTTAGGCTACACCTTC. This rearrangement joins TRBV5-4 to TRBJ1-2; tentatively, D is TRBD1 (6 bases). With 3 bases removed from V and 8 bases from J, the gap between germline ends came to 11 bases. This CDR3 has 12 residues. The V gene's germline CDR1 is SGHNT and CDR2 YYREEE (reference sequence). Complete variable domain (other parts from reference TRBV5-4 and TRBJ1-2): ETGVTQSPTHLIKTRGQQVTLRCSSQSGHNTVSWYQQALGQGPQFIFQYYREEENGRGNFPPRFSGLQFPNYSSELNVNALELDDSALYLCASSSDSLGYTFGSGTRLTVV.

The chain uses TRBV6-5 and TRBJ2-5; D might be TRBD2 (5 bases). The CDR3 contains 14 residues. CDR1 and CDR2 from the germline V gene are MNHEY and SVGAGI. The V and J ends lost 2 bases and 4 bases respectively, with 11 bases between them. The chain's CDR3 is CASSYRPAGETQYF. CDR3 DNA sequence: TGTGCCAGCAGTTACAGACCGGCGGGAGAGACCCAGTACTTC.

This chain joins TRBV24-1 and TRBJ1-5; D possibly corresponds to TRBD1 (6 bases). The CDR3 extends over 13 amino acids. CDR1 and CDR2 (germline): KGHDR, SFDVKD. V shed 3 bases and J shed 4 bases, with 6 bases lying between them. In DNA form, the CDR3 reads TGTGCCACCAGTGATAGGGGGAATCAGCCCCAGCATTTT. Residues: CATSDRGNQPQHF.

This rearrangement joins TRBV15 to TRBJ1-2; tentatively, D is TRBD1 (6 bases). V dropped 3 bases and J dropped 1 base, with 12 bases sitting between them. This CDR3 region has 15 residues. Germline CDR1 is LNHNV and CDR2 is YYDKDF (reference sequence). CDR3 nucleotides: TGTGCCACCAGCAGTGGACAGTCTTTTAACTATGGCTACACCTTC. It yields the protein CATSSGQSFNYGYTF.

V usage is TRBV5-1 and J usage is TRBJ1-3; weak D call: TRBD1 (5 bases). This CDR3 spans 15 amino acids. V was cut by 4 bases and J by 0 bases, with 11 bases left in between. Germline CDR1 SGHRS, CDR2 YFSETQ. The CDR3 nucleotides are TGCGCCAGCAGCCAAGGGGCCGTCTCTGGAAACACCATATATTTT. It codes for CASSQGAVSGNTIYF.

The chain joins TRBV30 to TRBJ2-3, with 9 nucleotides matching TRBD2. V shed 3 bases, J shed 10 bases, and the junction held 14 bases outside the gene matches. The CDR3 contains 15 residues. Germline CDR1 is GTSNPN and CDR2 is SVGIG (reference sequence). The chain's CDR3 is CAWRAASGATSPQYF. CDR3 bases: TGTGCCTGGAGAGCGGCTAGCGGGGCTACCTCCCCGCAGTATTTT.

This chain uses TRBV7-9 with TRBJ2-7; TRBD2 matches 13 bases. This CDR3 has 15 amino acids. Unmatched junction bases numbered 4, after V lost 2 bases and J lost 6 bases. The germline gives CDR1 SEHNR, CDR2 FQNEAQ (reference sequence). In DNA, the CDR3 is TGTGCCAGCAGCTTACCCGGGACTAGCGGGACCGAGCAGTACTTC. Protein: CASSLPGTSGTEQYF.

The CDR3 nucleotides are TGTGCCACCAGTCCGGGACAGGGTGCAACAGATACGCAGTATTTT. Translating gives CATSPGQGATDTQYF. V usage is TRBV24-1 and J usage is TRBJ2-3, with 9 bases that match TRBD1. After removal of 6 bases from V and 3 bases from J, the junction contained 6 bases not matched to a gene. Germline V lookup: CDR1 KGHDR, CDR2 SFDVKD. CDR3 length: 15 residues.

The chain uses TRBV30 and TRBJ1-6; no definite D call. Trimming removed 3 bases from V and 0 bases from J, with 6 bases in between. Per germline, CDR1 GTSNPN and CDR2 SVGIG (reference sequence). The CDR3 runs 14 residues. CDR3 DNA sequence: TGTGCCTGGAGCCCCATCTCCTATAATTCACCCCTCCACTTT. Its translation is CAWSPISYNSPLHF.

The CDR3: CASSIQGFGDQPQHF. The DNA of the CDR3 is TGTGCCAGCAGTATACAGGGGTTCGGCGATCAGCCCCAGCATTTT. V is TRBV6-5 and J is TRBJ1-5; 7 nucleotides match TRBD1. Germline-derived CDR1 and CDR2 are MNHEY and SVGAGI. J gave up 5 bases and V 5 bases, and 9 bases lay outside the gene matches. The CDR3 is 15 residues long.

The CDR3 DNA follows: TGTGCCAACAGACAGGGTTATACTGGAAACACCATATATTTT. This codes for CANRQGYTGNTIYF. The chain recombines TRBV7-9 with TRBJ1-3, with 7 positions matching TRBD1. CDR1 and CDR2 from the germline V gene are SEHNR and FQNEAQ (reference sequence). The CDR3 consists of 14 residues. V was pared by 10 bases and J by 2 bases, with 8 bases of the junction left unmatched.